The clone carrying this T cell receptor (beta chain) was detected only a few times. Its antigen is not known. Produced via immunoSEQ multiplex PCR; TCRdb's table is partial and in-frame only. The counts give about 39,000 clones, none of them seen only once; approximately 5% is held by the top ten. The sample belongs to a study of T cells after posttransplantation cyclophosphamide. This CDR3 spans 12 amino acids. Germline values: CDR1 PRHDT, CDR2 FYEKMQ (reference sequence). The ends lost 5 bases at V and 7 bases at J; junction bases unmatched: 4. This related bone marrow graft donor gave peripheral blood on the day of marrow donation. Findings and limits, study-wide: Recipient CMV seropositivity and CMV reactivation strongly tracked TRB clonality. Donor CD8+ memory clones often dominated recipient blood repertoires at later times. Blood and skin or GI T cell repertoires showed limited TRB overlap.

The sequencing sample was made of PBMCs. This TCR was sampled from a woman between 45 and 65 years old in good health and a related stem cell transplant donor. The chain uses TRBV13 and TRBJ1-1, with 7 positions matching TRBD1. CDR3 in amino acids: CASSNRDSEAFF. Here the CDR3 DNA reads TGTGCCAGCAGCAACCGGGACAGTGAAGCTTTCTTT.